The clone carrying this T cell receptor beta chain was seen ten or more times. Donors were Caucasian adults residing in Nashville, Tennessee, USA. Naive CD45RA+ and memory CD45RA-negative subsets were split from CD4+ cells. Germline-derived CDR1 and CDR2 are SGHNT and YYREEE (reference sequence). Unmatched junction bases numbered 8, after V lost 4 bases and J lost 5 bases. CDR3 length equals 14 residues. The method was immunoSEQ multiplex PCR; TCRdb's version includes in-frame clones alone and lacks a portion of them. There are about 1 million clones in the sample; 75% occur only once, and around 1.4% lies in the top ten. These data belong to a study of shared clonotypes between healthy human individuals. At the level of the study: CD4 naive cells filled three plates per donor, CD4 memory three, CD8 naive two and CD8 memory one.

This sequence was found in a man younger than 35 in good health. The sequencing sample was made of memory CD4+ T cells sorted from blood. The subset was: CD45RA-negative fraction. This chain links TRBV5-4 with TRBJ2-5, with 7 bases identical to TRBD2. The CDR3 sequence: CASSGYGLGETQYF. In DNA, the CDR3 is TGTGCCAGCAGCGGGTACGGACTAGGGGAGACCCAGTACTTC.